Listed here is a single T cell receptor (beta chain). The source of the sample is a study of shared clonotypes between healthy human individuals. Libraries were prepared by immunoSEQ multiplex PCR; TCRdb keeps only in-frame clonotypes and omits some of them. The sample has some 2,500,000 clones; 80% to 95% are singletons. The CDR3 spans 14 residues. J was trimmed by 7 bases and V by 8 bases; bases with no gene match: 10. Germline CDR1 MDHEN, CDR2 SYDVKM. The sample comprised naive CD4+ T cells from PBMCs. The sample's subset: CD45RA+ positively selected. The chain carries TRBV28 and TRBJ2-1, with 8 bases aligning to TRBD2. The origin of this receptor is a man aged 18 to 30 in good health. Some clones in this sample may be carry-over from other donors' samples. The CDR3 nucleotides are TGTGCCAGCGCCCCAGCGGGAGCCGTTAATGAGCAGTTCTTC. It specifies CASAPAGAVNEQFF.